These T cell receptor beta chains were read from a single sample in a study of blood T cell repertoires in COVID-19. The method was immunoSEQ multiplex PCR; TCRdb's version includes in-frame clones alone and lacks a portion of them. The table records 65,000 to 90,000 clones, 85% to 90% of them present only once. The specimen was peripheral blood. The receptors derive from a woman of 80 years or more in a cohort sampled during active or convalescent COVID-19. CDR3s leave out the opening cysteine and the closing phenylalanine or tryptophan.

V,J,CDR3
TRBV11-3,TRBJ2-5,ASSSRIQETQY
TRBV5-1,TRBJ2-5,ASSWGPTGMETQY
TRBV7-3,TRBJ2-3,ASSPEARADTQY
TRBV5-1,TRBJ2-5,ASSFSQGAETQY
TRBV11-3,TRBJ2-1,ASEGSSGNNEQF
TRBV27,TRBJ1-1,ASSLRTVGMNTEAF
TRBV18,TRBJ2-1,ASSPGTSGTNNEQF
TRBV10-2,TRBJ2-3,ASRLGGGDTQY
TRBV13,TRBJ1-2,ASSLEGATRYYGYT
TRBV19,TRBJ2-2,ASLAGGPGTGELF
TRBV6-6,TRBJ2-1,ASSWEGVKYNEQF
TRBV7-9,TRBJ1-1,ASSLFGGDGEAF
TRBV6-5,TRBJ1-6,ASQQGYNSPLH
TRBV4-1,TRBJ1-4,ASSQDNRGSEKLF
TRBV30,TRBJ1-3,AVTRSSGNTIY
TRBV28,TRBJ2-3,ASSTGGGTDTQY
TRBV6-2/TRBV6-3,TRBJ2-1,ASSYSPIAGPYNEQF
TRBV5-1,TRBJ2-5,ASSLAVGRGLGETQY
TRBV11-2,TRBJ1-1,ASSFGQTNTEAF
TRBV27,TRBJ1-5,ASSPLDRYSNQPQH
TRBV7-3,TRBJ2-6,ASRNTGANVLT
TRBV6-5,TRBJ1-5,ASSYSGTGNQPQH
TRBV19,TRBJ1-6,ASSVQGADPNSPLH
TRBV7-9,TRBJ1-1,ASSSGEAF
TRBV18,TRBJ1-1,ASSAGPGTEAF
TRBV27,TRBJ1-4,ASGGANEKLF
TRBV11-2,TRBJ2-1,ASSPRGLPDNEQF
TRBV9,TRBJ2-1,ASRLDEGASGNEQF
TRBV19,TRBJ1-5,ASSIDRSSLIDQPQH
TRBV19,TRBJ2-2,ASSIGPWGELF
TRBV18,TRBJ1-4,ASSSRQGANNEKLF
TRBV10-3,TRBJ1-2,AISESKGGQVYYGYT
TRBV7-3,TRBJ2-3,ASSPSGGTDTQY
TRBV10-3,TRBJ2-1,ATGADREQF
TRBV5-4,TRBJ1-4,ASSWGQGAPNEKLF
TRBV9,TRBJ2-2,ASSVVEYTGELF
TRBV9,TRBJ2-6,ASSADPTSGNFRSGANVLT
TRBV2,TRBJ1-3,ASRQDPSGNTIY
TRBV5-6,TRBJ1-4,ASSSVNEKLF
TRBV10-3,TRBJ2-6,AISGPSAGANVLT
TRBV18,TRBJ1-1,ASSLTGGTEAF
TRBV2,TRBJ1-1,ASSELRGNTEAF
TRBV28,TRBJ1-5,ASSSDRGPGSNQPQH
TRBV10-2,TRBJ2-7,ASLEGRSGEQY
TRBV12-3/TRBV12-4,TRBJ2-7,ASSSPRRDEQY
TRBV5-6,TRBJ2-2,ASSLAGGRPSGELF
TRBV12-3/TRBV12-4,TRBJ1-2,ASSPSTGTGYT
TRBV7-2,TRBJ2-1,ASSLGRRGDEQF
TRBV6-5,TRBJ1-1,ASSPRGKNTEAF
TRBV9,TRBJ2-1,ASSPRLGFLDNEQF
TRBV5-1,TRBJ2-2,ASSLGGNTGELF
TRBV27,TRBJ1-5,ASRPTGFQQPQH